This TCR beta chain was documented in a study of blood T cell repertoires in COVID-19. Study at large: There were acute and convalescent COVID-19 samples, and they came from the United States, Italy and Spain.

Trimming removed 6 bases at V and 4 bases at J, with 21 bases between. The CDR3 consists of 16 residues. Using immunoSEQ multiplex PCR, the repertoire was profiled, and TCRdb retains in-frame clones only, with some absent. The sample shows 250,000 to 300,000 clones, around nine tenths of them seen only once. This clone showed up just once. This chain joins TRBV23-1 and TRBJ1-2; the D gene is possibly TRBD1 (5 bases). TRBV23-1 is flagged as an ORF with uncertain function. The clonotype originates from a woman in her 30s with COVID-19, enrolled during active disease. Input material: peripheral blood. CDR3 sequence: CASSPRETAFSYGYTF. The CDR3 DNA follows: TGCGCCAGCAGCCCCCGGGAGACAGCCTTTTCCTATGGCTACACCTTC.